This T cell receptor (beta chain) was recovered during a study of glioma-infiltrating T cells after dendritic cell vaccination. Of note for this clone: Its antigen remains unidentified.

Assay: immunoSEQ multiplex PCR; the TCRdb copy retains only in-frame clones and omits some. The profile shows roughly 80,000 clones, around 87% of them singletons. This CDR3 is 18 amino acids long. V lost 0 bases to trimming and J lost 5 bases; unmatched junction nucleotides: 12. Germline CDR1 and CDR2: SGDLS and YYNGEE. Whole-study findings and limits: Higher pretreatment TIL content predicted longer progression-free time and survival.

Time point: after dendritic cell vaccination, including at tumor progression/relapse. The receptor comes from a human donor with glioblastoma. The chain is built from TRBV9 and TRBJ2-1; 9 positions agree with TRBD2. Here the sequenced sample was blood, taken after dendritic cell vaccination. The CDR3 sequence: CASSVVGLAGYFNNEQFF. DNA of the CDR3: TGTGCCAGCAGCGTAGTTGGCCTAGCGGGATACTTCAACAATGAGCAGTTCTTC.